This T cell receptor beta chain was sequenced for a study of beta chain features in type 1 diabetes. Across the study: All samples combined gave about 100 million sorted cells for examination.

Reverse transcribing all isolated RNA meant expressed TCRB transcripts were sequenced. TCRdb keeps only in-frame clones here, not all; method: immunoSEQ multiplex PCR. The table records hundreds of thousands of clones, roughly 11% of them present only once. Findings and caveats of the study: For Type 1 diabetes patients, all four CD4+ subsets carried TCRB CDR3s that were moderately but significantly shorter.

On this clone: Its antigen remains unknown.

Sequenced: naive CD4+ T cells from blood. The sequence was obtained from a man in his thirties or forties with type 1 diabetes.

The DNA of the CDR3 is TGTGCCAGCAGTCCTGGACAGGGGGGGTCCCAGTACTTC. Translated, it gives CASSPGQGGSQYF. J is TRBJ2-5 and V is TRBV27, with TRBD1 matching over 10 bases. Unmatched junction bases numbered 6, after V lost 5 bases and J lost 9 bases. The germline gives CDR1 MNHEY, CDR2 SMNVEV (reference sequence). CDR3 length: 13 residues.